This TCR beta chain came from a study of blood T cell repertoires in COVID-19. For the study at large: The United States, Italy and Spain provided the acute and convalescent COVID-19 samples. PBMCs, B-cell-depleted T cells, or T cells were the source of the cDNA or gDNA that made up the material.

This clone was seen a few times. Original methodology: Researchers report that nucleated cell counts were estimated from reference gene primer amplification. This table comes from immunoSEQ multiplex PCR, and its TCRdb copy is limited to in-frame clones, with some not included. D and trimming were read from the DNA, whereas the V and J calls and clone size are those reported in that table. Of more than 50,000 clones detected, roughly 75% appear once; the ten largest clones hold 9.7%. The CDR3 loop spans 13 amino acids. CDR1 and CDR2 from the germline V gene are MDHEN and SYDVKM. The V and J ends lost 8 bases and 3 bases respectively, with 13 bases between them.

Sequenced input: peripheral blood. The chain recombines TRBV28 with TRBJ1-2; D might be TRBD1 (5 bases). The source of this sequence is a human donor in a cohort sampled during active COVID-19. CDR3 region: CASFAGGHYGYTF. The CDR3 bases are TGTGCCAGCTTTGCCGGGGGACACTATGGCTACACCTTC.